The next 29 T cell receptor beta chains were all read from a single sample in a study of T cell repertoires in aging, cancer and after chemotherapy. Multiplex touch-down PCR with TRB-A/B primers amplified rearranged V-D-J TRB sequences. TCRdb fed the multiplex PCR reads into MiXCR, producing one record per CDR3 protein. The repertoire holds roughly 7,500 distinct CDR3 sequences, with around 30% as singletons. The template was genomic DNA from peripheral blood, not RNA. Sequenced: blood. The receptors derive from a human donor with a blood cancer.

By frequency in the sample, this clonotype is medium-sized (0.01 to 0.1%). The chain links TRBV19 to TRBJ2-5; D might be TRBD2 (7 bases). CDR3 length: 15 amino acids. V gave up 9 bases and J gave up 5 bases, with 22 bases separating them. CDR1 is LNHDA and CDR2 is SQIVND in the germline V gene (reference sequence). As DNA, the CDR3 is TGTGCCAGCCAAGGAGGGGGGGGAGTCCGGGAGACCCAGTACTTC. It codes for CASQGGGGVRETQYF.

The rearrangement joins TRBV20-1 to TRBJ2-4, with 11 bases aligning to TRBD2. V dropped 0 bases and J dropped 12; count of bases not matched to a gene: 4. Germline assignment: CDR1 DFQATT and CDR2 SNEGSKA (reference sequence). The CDR3 consists of 13 residues. DNA of the CDR3: TGCAGTGCTAGAGACACTAGCGGGGGCCATCAGTACTTC. Encoded protein: CSARDTSGGHQYF.

This chain connects TRBV18 to TRBJ2-7; D gene ambiguous. Deletions cut 0 bases from V and 0 bases from J, with 12 bases between. The CDR3 consists of 16 residues. Germline V gives CDR1 KGHSH, CDR2 LQKENI. CDR3 in DNA: TGTGCCAGCTCACCACCGAACAGTGCGAGCTCCTACGAGCAGTACTTC. Protein product: CASSPPNSASSYEQYF.

Comments on this clonotype: A read error may explain this, as a much larger clone is one base away. CDR3 region: CASSASGGAMNEQFF. CDR3 DNA: TGTGCCAGTAGTGCTAGCGGGGGGGCGATGAATGAGCAGTTCTTC. This sequence joins TRBV19 and TRBJ2-1, with 12 positions matching TRBD2. Per the germline V gene, CDR1 is LNHDA and CDR2 is SQIVND (reference sequence). The CDR3 has 15 residues. V was clipped by 5 bases and J by 7 bases; unmatched bases: 6. The full variable domain, with the rest looked up from reference TRBV19 and TRBJ2-1, is DGGITQSPKYLFRKEGQNVTLSCEQNLNHDAMYWYRQDPGQGLRLIYYSQIVNDFQKGDIAEGYSVSREKKESFPLTVTSAQKNPTAFYLCASSASGGAMNEQFFGPGTRLTVL.

In its sample, this clonotype was seen a few times. The V gene is TRBV11-1, the J gene TRBJ2-3; weak D call: TRBD1 (6 bases). The CDR3 sequence is 13 residues long. The germline V gene encodes CDR1 SGHAT and CDR2 FQDESV (reference sequence). V lost 4 bases and J 4 bases, leaving 9 bases between the germline ends. CDR3 in DNA: TGTGCCAGCAGCTCCACAGGGCCAGATACGCAGTATTTT. It translates to CASSSTGPDTQYF.

This clonotype counts as large. This chain connects TRBV11-3 to TRBJ2-6; D is undetermined. The CDR3 is 17 amino acids. Germline assignment: CDR1 SGHNT and CDR2 YENEEA. Trimming cost V 1 base and J 0 bases, with 10 bases left between them. The CDR3 here is CASSLGNSVSGANVLTF. CDR3 DNA: TGTGCCAGCAGCTTAGGGAACAGCGTCTCTGGGGCCAACGTCCTGACTTTC.

A note on this clonotype: Germline is not matched at one junction end, which may reflect a read error. The J gene is TRBJ2-3, the V gene TRBV11-1; TRBD2 agrees at 13 bases. The CDR3 runs 15 residues. CDR1 SGHAT and CDR2 FQDESV come from the germline V gene (reference sequence). CDR3 loop: CASSSGTSGAGYAVF. The CDR3 DNA follows: TGTGCCAGCAGCTCCGGGACTAGCGGGGCCGGATACGCAGTATTT. The complete variable domain, with remaining parts taken from reference TRBV11-1 and TRBJ2-3, reads EAEVAQSPRYKITEKSQAVAFWCDPISGHATLYWYRQILGQGPELLVQFQDESVVDDSQLPKDRFSAERLKGVDSTLKIQPAELGDSAMYLCASSSGTSGAGYAVFGPGTRLTVL.

This chain links TRBV6-2 or TRBV6-3 with TRBJ2-1, with D tentatively TRBD1 (6 bases). V lost 2 bases and J 6 bases, leaving 17 bases between the germline ends. Germline CDR1 MNHEY, CDR2 SVGEGT. This CDR3 is 16 amino acids long. CDR3: CASSYLPGTMGNEQFF. The CDR3 nucleotides read TGTGCCAGCAGTTACCTCCCAGGGACAATGGGCAATGAGCAGTTCTTC.

The J gene is TRBJ1-5, the V gene TRBV30; unclear D gene. The germline CDR1 and CDR2 sequences are GTSNPN and SVGIG (reference sequence). The CDR3 consists of 13 residues. The ends were cut back, 3 bases at V and 0 bases at J, with 6 bases in the middle. The CDR3 loop is CAWSPYSNQPQHF. In DNA form, the CDR3 reads TGTGCCTGGAGCCCCTATAGCAATCAGCCCCAGCATTTT.

The gene calls are TRBV20-1 and TRBJ1-2; tentative D call: TRBD1 (5 bases). The V end lost 0 bases, the J end lost 4 bases, and 18 bases lay between the germline ends. The germline CDR1 and CDR2 sequences are DFQATT and SNEGSKA (reference sequence). The CDR3 contains 16 residues. The CDR3 sequence is CSARDLDTNSFYGYTF. DNA for the CDR3: TGCAGTGCTAGAGATCTGGACACGAATTCCTTCTATGGCTACACCTTC.

This clonotype was observed a handful of times. The chain recombines TRBV6-5 with TRBJ1-3; no definite D call. The germline V gene encodes CDR1 MNHEY and CDR2 SVGAGI. The germline V and J ends were trimmed by 5 bases and 0 bases, with 8 bases remaining between them. The CDR3 consists of 14 residues. CDR3: CASSQDYSGNTIYF. CDR3 in DNA: TGTGCCAGCAGTCAGGACTACTCTGGAAACACCATATATTTT.

The gene calls are TRBV20-1 and TRBJ2-3; 9 bases line up with TRBD1. Germline V gene data show CDR1 as DFQATT and CDR2 as SNEGSKA (reference sequence). The length of the CDR3 is 15 residues. Unmatched junction bases numbered 10, after V lost 3 bases and J lost 6 bases. CDR3 nucleotide sequence: TGCAGTGCTAGGGACGGGACAGGGAAATCGGATACGCAGTATTTT. Protein: CSARDGTGKSDTQYF.

J is TRBJ1-2 and V is TRBV12-3 or TRBV12-4, with D perhaps TRBD1 (6 bases). V was trimmed by 6 bases and J by 7 bases, leaving 18 bases between them. The CDR3 totals 14 residues. CDR3 in DNA: TGTGCCAGCAGACTTTCCAGGGGCCGGGGTGGCTACACCTTC. This translates into CASRLSRGRGGYTF.

This clonotype has only one observation. Here the CDR3 DNA reads TGTGCCAGCAGCCAAGACCTAACCCTATCTGGCGGGGAGCTGTTTTTT. The encoded protein is CASSQDLTLSGGELFF. This rearrangement joins TRBV4-2 to TRBJ2-2, with D unclear. V lost 0 bases and J 7 bases, leaving 15 bases between the germline ends. The germline CDR1 and CDR2 sequences are LGHNA and YNFKEQ. CDR3 length: 16 amino acids.

A few counts support this clonotype. The gene calls are TRBV5-5 and TRBJ1-1; D possibly corresponds to TRBD1 (6 bases). The germline CDR1 and CDR2 sequences are SGHKS and YYEKEE (reference sequence). The V gene lost 3 bases and the J gene lost 5 bases, with 14 bases spanning the gap. The CDR3 is 14 residues long. The CDR3: CASSYLTGGTEAFF. For the CDR3, the DNA is TGTGCCAGCAGCTACCTGACAGGAGGTACTGAAGCTTTCTTT.

The chain links TRBV6-5 to TRBJ2-7, with 7 bases aligning to TRBD2. J lost 3 bases, V lost 6 bases, and 11 bases had no gene match. Germline V gene lookup returns CDR1 MNHEY and CDR2 SVGAGI. The CDR3 sequence is 15 residues long. CDR3 in amino acids: CASRGWSGRVYEQYF. In DNA, the CDR3 is TGTGCCAGCAGGGGATGGTCAGGGAGGGTCTACGAGCAGTACTTC.

This clonotype has just a few counts. V usage is TRBV7-6 and J usage is TRBJ2-1; a possible D gene is TRBD2 (7 bases). Germline values: CDR1 SGHVS, CDR2 FNYEAQ. CDR3 length: 16 residues. V lost 0 bases to trimming and J lost 5 bases, with 14 bases between them. The CDR3 reads CASSLAAGADHNEQFF. The CDR3 DNA is TGTGCCAGCAGCTTAGCGGCGGGGGCCGATCACAATGAGCAGTTCTTC.

In regard to this clonotype: The junction departs from germline at one end; a sequencing error may be responsible. The rearrangement uses TRBV5-5 and TRBJ1-3; D is undetermined. Germline-derived CDR1 and CDR2 are SGHKS and YYEKEE (reference sequence). This CDR3 spans 15 amino acids. CDR3 nucleotides: TGCGCCAGCAGCCCCCGGACTGATTCTGGAAACACCATATATTTT. Its translation: CASSPRTDSGNTIYF.

V and J are TRBV20-1 and TRBJ1-1; 8 positions match TRBD1. Germline values: CDR1 DFQATT, CDR2 SNEGSKA (reference sequence). The length of the CDR3 is 16 residues. The ends lost 2 bases at V and 1 base at J; junction bases unmatched: 9. This CDR3 reads CSARPHRGDGNTEAFF. As DNA, the CDR3 is TGCAGTGCTAGACCCCACAGGGGGGATGGGAACACTGAAGCTTTCTTT.

This clonotype turned up a few times. V gene TRBV6-1 combines with J gene TRBJ1-1; 8 nucleotides align to TRBD1. The CDR3 is 14 residues long. Germline V gene sequence: CDR1 MNHNS, CDR2 SASEGT. Trimming at V came to 0 bases and at J to 6 bases, leaving 3 bases not matched to a gene. For the CDR3, the DNA is TGTGCCAGCAGTGAAGCTGGGACAGGCCCTGAAGCTTTCTTT. It translates to CASSEAGTGPEAFF.

This clonotype is classed as medium-sized. J is TRBJ2-7 and V is TRBV29-1; a possible D gene is TRBD2 (6 bases). Per germline, CDR1 SQVTM and CDR2 ANQGSEA. V gave up 8 bases and J gave up 4 bases, with 15 bases separating them. The CDR3 has 12 residues. Written as DNA, the CDR3 is TGCAGCTGCAGAGGGGAGGCGTACGAGCAGTACTTC. Amino acids: CSCRGEAYEQYF.

The chain couples TRBV20-1 to TRBJ1-1, with D possibly being TRBD1 (5 bases). The germline V and J ends were trimmed by 3 bases and 1 base, with 6 bases remaining between them. This CDR3 is built from 12 residues. Germline lookup yields CDR1 DFQATT and CDR2 SNEGSKA (reference sequence). The DNA for the CDR3 is TGCAGTGCTAGCGGGGGGAACACTGAAGCTTTCTTT. Translation gives CSASGGNTEAFF.

Comment on this clonotype: A much larger clone lies a single base off, so this may be a read error. The J gene is TRBJ2-6, the V gene TRBV19; D gene uncertain. V dropped 1 base and J dropped 0 bases, with 4 bases sitting between them. The CDR3 has 15 amino acids. Germline V gene data show CDR1 as LNHDA and CDR2 as SQIVND (reference sequence). In nucleotides, the CDR3 is TGTGCCAGTAGTATAGGTTGCTCTGGGGCCAACGTCCTGACTTTC. It specifies CASSIGCSGANVLTF.

The rearrangement joins TRBV6-5 to TRBJ1-2; 7 bases align to TRBD1. CDR1 and CDR2 (germline): MNHEY, SVGAGI. V dropped 6 bases and J dropped 5; count of bases not matched to a gene: 6. The CDR3 spans 13 residues. The CDR3 here is CASRQRGPYGYTF. As DNA, the CDR3 is TGTGCCAGCAGGCAAAGGGGGCCATATGGCTACACCTTC.

By sample share, this clonotype is medium-sized. The V gene is TRBV11-3, the J gene TRBJ2-2; D gene unclear. Between the trimmed V and J ends, which lost 6 bases and 0 bases, there was a span of 17 bases. The length of the CDR3 is 17 residues. Germline V CDR1 and CDR2: SGHNT, YENEEA. CDR3 residues: CASSIGPSRPNTGELFF. Here the CDR3 DNA reads TGTGCCAGCAGTATAGGACCCAGCCGCCCGAACACCGGGGAGCTGTTTTTT.

By its share, this clonotype is medium-sized (0.01 to 0.1%). The chain combines TRBV19 with TRBJ1-2, with TRBD1 matching over 9 bases. J lost 5 bases, V lost 2 bases, and 6 bases had no gene match. The CDR3 has 15 residues. Germline loops: CDR1 LNHDA, CDR2 SQIVND (reference sequence). CDR3 amino acids: CASSILGQGRYGYTF. DNA of the CDR3: TGTGCCAGTAGTATACTGGGACAGGGAAGGTATGGCTACACCTTC.

V and J are TRBV5-1 and TRBJ2-1; 8 bases match TRBD1. Unmatched junction bases numbered 5, after V lost 2 bases and J lost 1 base. The CDR3 runs 16 residues. Germline V gene data show CDR1 as SGHRS and CDR2 as YFSETQ. Here the CDR3 reads CASSLNHRGSYNEQFF. In DNA form, the CDR3 reads TGCGCCAGCAGCTTAAACCACAGGGGGTCCTACAATGAGCAGTTCTTC.

There are a few counts of this clonotype. CDR3 sequence (DNA): TGTGCCAGCAGGTCCCTTTGGGAGGGGGCGAAGGACACTGAAGCTTTCTTT. The encoded protein is CASRSLWEGAKDTEAFF. The J gene is TRBJ1-1, the V gene TRBV6-5, with 7 positions matching TRBD1. The CDR3 loop spans 17 amino acids. Unmatched junction bases numbered 16, after V lost 6 bases and J lost 3 bases. The germline V gene has CDR1 MNHEY and CDR2 SVGAGI.

Relative to its sample, this clonotype is medium-sized. This CDR3 is CASSEGTDTQYF. The CDR3 DNA is TGTGCCAGCAGTGAGGGCACAGATACGCAGTATTTT. The genes are TRBV6-4 and TRBJ2-3; D uncertain. V lost 3 bases, J lost 1 base, and 2 bases lay in between. This CDR3 contains 12 residues. The germline CDR1 and CDR2 sequences are MRHNA and SNTAGT.